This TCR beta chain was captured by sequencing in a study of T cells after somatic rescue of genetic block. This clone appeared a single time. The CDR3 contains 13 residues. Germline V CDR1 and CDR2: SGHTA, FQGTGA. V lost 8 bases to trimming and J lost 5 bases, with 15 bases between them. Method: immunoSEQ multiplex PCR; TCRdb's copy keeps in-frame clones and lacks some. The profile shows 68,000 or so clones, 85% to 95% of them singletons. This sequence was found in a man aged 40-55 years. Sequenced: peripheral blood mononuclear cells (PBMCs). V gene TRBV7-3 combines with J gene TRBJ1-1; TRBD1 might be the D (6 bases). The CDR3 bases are TGTGCCAGCTCTGCGGGGGCGGGTACTGAAGCTTTCTTT. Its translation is CASSAGAGTEAFF.